Below are 6 T cell receptor beta chains sequenced from a single sample in a study of spatial heterogeneity in lung cancer. Study conclusions and caveats: Intratumoral expanded alpha and beta TCR counts were found to track tumor mutation counts.

For these TCRs, the target antigens are not known. As to time point: sample taken at primary tumor resection. Each CDR3 protein gets one entry after TCRdb re-called the 5' RACE reads with MiXCR. The sample carries roughly 10,000 distinct CDR3 sequences, 9% to 15% recorded once. Sequencing used lung tumor tissue, obtained at surgery. The receptor source for this set is a male donor with early-stage non-small cell lung cancer.

This clonotype counts as medium-sized. Found in a library prepared for alpha chains, this beta chain is an off-target read, and its abundance has little meaning. This sequence joins TRBV27 and TRBJ1-1; D may be TRBD1 (5 bases). CDR1 MNHEY and CDR2 SMNVEV come from the germline V gene (reference sequence). The CDR3 consists of 14 residues. Deletions cut 7 bases from V and 4 bases from J, with 16 bases between. The CDR3 DNA sequence: TGTGCCAGCAAGGTTACAGGTTCGGGCACTGAAGCTTTCTTT. Translation: CASKVTGSGTEAFF.

In the case of this clonotype: With the library built for alpha chains, this beta chain is off target and its frequency is not meaningful. The chain uses TRBV24-1 and TRBJ2-1; 7 nucleotides match TRBD2. Trimming cost V 5 bases and J 6 bases; bases outside gene matches: 9. The germline CDR1 and CDR2 sequences are KGHDR and SFDVKD. The CDR3 runs 15 residues. In nucleotides, the CDR3 is TGTGCCACCAGTGTTCCGGGAGGTCCGGGCAATGAGCAGTTCTTC. Translation: CATSVPGGPGNEQFF.

This clonotype has a count of ten or more. Since it is a stray read in a library aimed at alpha chains, this beta chain has a size that is not meaningful. The rearrangement links TRBV12-3 or TRBV12-4 to TRBJ1-1, with TRBD1 matching 10 bases. The CDR3 contains 14 residues. J gave up 4 bases and V 5 bases, and 4 bases lay outside the gene matches. CDR3 region: CASSPRTGGTEAFF. CDR3 coding DNA: TGTGCCAGCAGTCCCCGGACAGGGGGCACTGAAGCTTTCTTT.

Relative to its sample, this clonotype is medium-sized. This beta chain is a stray read from a library made for alpha chains; its abundance is not meaningful. CDR3 in amino acids: CSAGDPWSNEQFF. CDR3 sequence (DNA): TGCAGCGCGGGAGATCCCTGGAGCAATGAGCAGTTCTTC. The chain employs TRBV29-1 and TRBJ2-1; the D gene is possibly TRBD2 (6 bases). Germline CDR1 is SQVTM and CDR2 is ANQGSEA. The CDR3 runs to 13 residues. Trimming pared 7 bases from V and 6 bases from J, leaving 16 bases between.

At least ten counts were recorded for this clonotype. The size of this beta chain means little, since it is a stray read in a library made for alpha chains. This sequence joins TRBV5-6 and TRBJ1-3; weak D call: TRBD1 (5 bases). V lost 3 bases and J lost 1, with 17 bases in between. CDR3 size: 17 residues. The germline V gene encodes CDR1 SGHDT and CDR2 YYEEEE. CDR3 protein: CASSSPLGVPSGNTIYF. The DNA for the CDR3 is TGTGCCAGCAGCTCGCCCCTAGGGGTCCCGTCTGGAAACACCATATATTTT.

This clonotype has a count of ten or more. Within a library made for alpha chains, this beta chain is off target, and its count is uninformative. The chain couples TRBV4-1 to TRBJ1-4, with TRBD1 as a possible D gene (5 bases). Looked up from germline, CDR1 is MGHRA and CDR2 is YSYEKL. Between the trimmed V and J ends, which lost 4 bases and 0 bases, there was a span of 18 bases. The CDR3 sequence is 18 residues long. The CDR3 sequence is CASSLSAGGPATNEKLFF. The DNA of the CDR3 is TGCGCCAGCAGCCTCAGCGCGGGGGGACCTGCAACTAATGAAAAACTGTTTTTT.